This T cell receptor beta chain was documented in a study of blood T cell repertoires in COVID-19. This clone was seen a handful of times. Sequenced by immunoSEQ multiplex PCR; TCRdb stores in-frame clones only, minus some. The sample comprises over 250,000 clones, 83% of which are singletons, and approximately 10% rests with the top ten. This CDR3 has 13 amino acids. Germline V CDR1 and CDR2: SGHTA, FQGNSA. The V gene lost 5 bases and the J gene lost 4 bases, with 8 bases spanning the gap. The gene calls are TRBV7-2 and TRBJ1-4, with D perhaps matching TRBD1 (6 bases). Specimen: peripheral blood. This clonotype was obtained from a woman aged 45-60 years who had recovered from COVID-19. Here the CDR3 reads CASSGQYNEKLFF. As DNA, the CDR3 is TGTGCCAGCAGCGGACAGTATAATGAAAAACTGTTTTTT.